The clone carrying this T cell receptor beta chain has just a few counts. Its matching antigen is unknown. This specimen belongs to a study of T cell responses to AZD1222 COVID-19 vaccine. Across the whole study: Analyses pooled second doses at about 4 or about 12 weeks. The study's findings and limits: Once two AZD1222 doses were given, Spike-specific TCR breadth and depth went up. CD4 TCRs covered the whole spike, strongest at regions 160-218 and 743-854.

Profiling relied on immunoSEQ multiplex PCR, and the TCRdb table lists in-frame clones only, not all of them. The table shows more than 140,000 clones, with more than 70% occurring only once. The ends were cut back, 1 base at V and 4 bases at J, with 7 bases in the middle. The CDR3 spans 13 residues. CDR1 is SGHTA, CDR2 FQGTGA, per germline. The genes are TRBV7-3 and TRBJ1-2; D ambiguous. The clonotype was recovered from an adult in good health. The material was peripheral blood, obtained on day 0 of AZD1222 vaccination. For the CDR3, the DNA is TGTGCCAGCAGCTTAAGCGGAGTCTATGGCTACACCTTC. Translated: CASSLSGVYGYTF. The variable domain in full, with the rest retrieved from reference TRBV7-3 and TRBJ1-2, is GAGVSQTPSNKVTEKGKYVELRCDPISGHTALYWYRQSLGQGPEFLIYFQGTGAADDSGLPNDRFFAVRPEGSVSTLKIQRTERGDSAVYLCASSLSGVYGYTFGSGTRLTVV.